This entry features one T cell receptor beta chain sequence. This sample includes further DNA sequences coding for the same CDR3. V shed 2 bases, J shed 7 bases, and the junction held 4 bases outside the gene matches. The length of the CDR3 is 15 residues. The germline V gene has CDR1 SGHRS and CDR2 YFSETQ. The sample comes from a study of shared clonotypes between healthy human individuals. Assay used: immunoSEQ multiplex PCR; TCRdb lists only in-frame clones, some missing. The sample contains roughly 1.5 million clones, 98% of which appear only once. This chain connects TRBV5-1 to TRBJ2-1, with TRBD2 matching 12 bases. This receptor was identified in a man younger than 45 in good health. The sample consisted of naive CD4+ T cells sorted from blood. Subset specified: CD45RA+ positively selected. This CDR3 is CASSFLAGGPNEQFF. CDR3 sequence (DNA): TGCGCCAGCAGCTTCCTAGCGGGAGGGCCTAATGAGCAGTTCTTC.